Listed below are T cell receptor beta chains from one sample, sequenced in a study of Ad26.COV2.S vaccination and SARS-CoV-2 variants. Here immunoSEQ multiplex PCR was the method, and the copy in TCRdb shows in-frame clones only, minus some. The sample lists hundreds of thousands of clones, 89% occurring once. The source was peripheral blood, collected in a trial of Ad26.COV2.S vaccine versus placebo. Source of these receptors: a person between 18 and 65 years old who received the Ad26.COV2.S COVID-19 vaccine or a placebo. Both conserved end residues are trimmed from each CDR3. Not all rows give a size; the values are once, few, many and, for expanded clones, a class.

TRBJ2-3,NA,TRBV29-1,SVSWVSDTQY
TRBJ2-6,NA,TRBV9,ASSRSISGANVLT
TRBJ1-5,once,TRBV29-1,SVGAEQPQH
TRBJ2-2,NA,TRBV19,ASSIRPEGNTGELF
TRBJ2-7,NA,TRBV4-3,ASSQDLGHGSSYEQY
TRBJ2-1,NA,TRBV30,AWSARLARGEQF
TRBJ2-7,NA,TRBV30,AWEGQGASYEQY
TRBJ2-4,NA,TRBV21-1,AESTASGQPNIQY
TRBJ2-7,NA,TRBV9,ASSVEDSGSYEQY
TRBJ1-1,NA,TRBV7-9,ASSLGGPGTEAF
TRBJ2-1,few,TRBV7-3,ASSLTGTPQF
TRBJ1-1,NA,TRBV12-3/TRBV12-4,ASSLDRYTEAF
TRBJ2-2,NA,TRBV24-1,ATSTQGGTGELF
TRBJ2-1,NA,TRBV5-4,ASSLEGNEQF
TRBJ2-1,NA,TRBV25-1,ASSWQSMIDEQF
TRBJ2-2,NA,TRBV7-2,ASSSQTANTGELF
TRBJ2-2,NA,TRBV14,ASSRRLAGGPGELF
TRBJ2-4,NA,TRBV4-1,ASSQDSKRY
TRBJ2-7,NA,TRBV15,ATGRVGEQY
TRBJ1-6,NA,TRBV5-6,ASSLWGTNSPLH
TRBJ2-6,NA,TRBV12-3/TRBV12-4,ASSFGANVLT
TRBJ2-5,once,TRBV18,ASSGGGIVSETQY
TRBJ2-7,NA,TRBV15,ATSPQASEQY
TRBJ1-6,NA,TRBV12-5,ASAPRGNNSPLH
TRBJ1-6,NA,TRBV21-1,ASSNPGTDAKNNSPLH
TRBJ2-5,NA,TRBV29-1,SVENRRQETQY
TRBJ1-1,NA,TRBV10-2,ASSDRVDTEAF
TRBJ1-1,NA,TRBV6-6,ASSWVQMNTEAF
TRBJ2-5,NA,TRBV5-1,ASRQGGQETQY
TRBJ1-2,NA,TRBV6-4,ASRDREVDYGYT